One and the same sample provided the 17 T cell receptor beta chains below, sequenced in a study of T cell responses to AZD1222 COVID-19 vaccine. Here immunoSEQ multiplex PCR was the method, and the copy in TCRdb shows in-frame clones only, minus some. This table holds roughly 120,000 clones, roughly nine tenths found once. Sample: peripheral blood, taken on day 0 of AZD1222 vaccination. Receptors were obtained from an adult in good health.

The sample holds one count of this clone. The gene calls are TRBV28 and TRBJ2-7, with D maybe TRBD1 (5 bases). Germline CDR1 reads MDHEN; CDR2 reads SYDVKM. The CDR3 has 11 residues. The V gene lost 5 bases and the J gene lost 9 bases, with 11 bases spanning the gap. DNA of the CDR3: TGTGCCAGCAGTGACCAGGGTGGGCAGTACTTC. Its protein product is CASSDQGGQYF.

The rearrangement uses TRBV11-3 and TRBJ1-6; D is ambiguous. Germline loops: CDR1 SGHNT, CDR2 YENEEA. The V end lost 11 bases, the J end lost 12 bases, and 11 bases lay between the germline ends. The CDR3 length is 10 residues. CDR3 bases: TGTGCCCCCCTTGGGGTACCCCTCCACTTT. Translated: CAPLGVPLHF.

The V and J genes are TRBV7-9 and TRBJ1-3; the D gene is possibly TRBD1 (5 bases). V was pared by 7 bases and J by 5 bases, with 18 bases between. CDR3 length: 15 amino acids. CDR1 is SEHNR, CDR2 FQNEAQ, per germline (reference sequence). The CDR3 coding sequence is TGTGCCAGCAACGATGAGGGCAGGGTCAGAAACACCATATATTTT. It is translated as CASNDEGRVRNTIYF.

This clone was seen just once. This sequence joins TRBV28 and TRBJ2-3; no clear D. V was clipped by 6 bases and J by 4 bases, with 11 bases between them. The CDR3 totals 13 residues. Germline CDR1 and CDR2: MDHEN and SYDVKM. The CDR3 region is CASRESGADTQYF. Written as DNA, the CDR3 is TGTGCCAGCAGAGAGTCAGGCGCAGATACGCAGTATTTT. Combining the CDR3 with reference TRBV28 and TRBJ2-3 gives the whole variable domain DVKVTQSSRYLVKRTGEKVFLECVQDMDHENMFWYRQDPGLGLRLIYFSYDVKMKEKGDIPEGYSVSREKKERFSLILESASTNQTSMYLCASRESGADTQYFGPGTRLTVL.

The rearrangement uses TRBV4-2 and TRBJ2-2, with no clear D. Trimming cost V 1 base and J 1 base, with 7 bases left between them. Germline V gives CDR1 LGHNA, CDR2 YNFKEQ. The length of the CDR3 is 15 residues. CDR3 loop: CASSQVGWNTGELFF. The CDR3 DNA reads TGTGCCAGCAGCCAAGTTGGGTGGAACACCGGGGAGCTGTTTTTT.

V and J are TRBV7-3 and TRBJ2-3; TRBD2 matches at 13 bases. V was pared by 3 bases and J by 4 bases, with 7 bases of the junction left unmatched. The CDR3 consists of 17 residues. The germline gives CDR1 SGHTA, CDR2 FQGTGA. The CDR3 protein is CASSFLPTSGRSDTQYF. The CDR3 DNA sequence: TGTGCCAGCAGCTTCTTACCGACTAGCGGGAGGTCAGATACGCAGTATTTT.

The J gene is TRBJ1-5, the V gene TRBV25-1, with D possibly TRBD1 on 5 matching bases. V gave up 4 bases and J gave up 5 bases, with 15 bases separating them. This CDR3 is 15 amino acids long. In germline, CDR1 is MGHDK, CDR2 SYGVNS. CDR3 in amino acids: CASSGGQFPHQPQHF. The DNA of the CDR3 is TGTGCCAGCAGTGGGGGCCAATTCCCCCATCAGCCCCAGCATTTT.

This chain links TRBV30 with TRBJ1-1, with D unresolved. The CDR3 runs 13 residues. Between the trimmed V and J ends, which lost 2 bases and 4 bases, there was a span of 11 bases. Germline V gene data show CDR1 as GTSNPN and CDR2 as SVGIG (reference sequence). The CDR3 DNA follows: TGTGCCTGGAGTATCTGGGCTGGCACTGAAGCTTTCTTT. Translating gives CAWSIWAGTEAFF.

This rearrangement joins TRBV12-3 or TRBV12-4 to TRBJ2-7; possible D gene TRBD1, 5 bases. This CDR3 spans 13 amino acids. Trimming stripped 3 bases from V and 0 bases from J, with 6 bases between. The CDR3 region is CASSFGASYEQYF. The DNA for the CDR3 is TGTGCCAGCAGTTTTGGGGCCTCCTACGAGCAGTACTTC.

The chain joins TRBV7-2 to TRBJ2-3; TRBD1 agrees at 7 bases. CDR1 and CDR2 (germline): SGHTA, FQGNSA. Trimming at V came to 5 bases and at J to 4 bases, leaving 3 bases not matched to a gene. The CDR3 totals 13 residues. CDR3 residues: CASSHRGSDTQYF. Here the CDR3 DNA reads TGTGCCAGCAGCCACAGGGGCTCAGATACGCAGTATTTT. Drawing the rest from reference TRBV7-2 and TRBJ2-3, the complete variable domain is GAGVSQSPSNKVTEKGKDVELRCDPISGHTALYWYRQSLGQGLEFLIYFQGNSAPDKSGLPSDRFSAERTGGSVSTLTIQRTQQEDSAVYLCASSHRGSDTQYFGPGTRLTVL.

The chain employs TRBV13 and TRBJ2-7; D possibly matches TRBD1 or TRBD2 (5 bases each). This CDR3 comprises 14 residues. The germline CDR1 and CDR2 sequences are PRHDT and FYEKMQ (reference sequence). Deletions cut 5 bases from V and 4 bases from J, with 15 bases between. The CDR3 DNA reads as TGTGCCAGCAGCCCGGGGACCGGCGGATACGAGCAGTACTTC. Its translation: CASSPGTGGYEQYF.

A word on this clone: Other DNA sequences in the sample encode the same CDR3. The V call is TRBV5-1, the J call TRBJ1-3; no clear D. V was pared by 3 bases and J by 0 bases, with 7 bases between. Germline V gives CDR1 SGHRS, CDR2 YFSETQ. The CDR3 contains 14 residues. This CDR3 reads CASSSGPSGNTIYF. CDR3 nucleotide sequence: TGCGCCAGCAGCTCCGGACCCTCTGGAAACACCATATATTTT.

The chain is built from TRBV11-2 and TRBJ1-2, with 8 bases that match TRBD1. J lost 0 bases, V lost 5 bases, and 8 bases had no gene match. The germline gives CDR1 SGHAT, CDR2 FQNNGV. The CDR3 covers 16 residues. CDR3 sequence (DNA): TGTGCCAGCAGCGATCCCGACAGGGGCTCTAACTATGGCTACACCTTC. It yields the protein CASSDPDRGSNYGYTF. The whole variable domain, filled in from reference TRBV11-2 and TRBJ1-2, reads EAGVAQSPRYKIIEKRQSVAFWCNPISGHATLYWYQQILGQGPKLLIQFQNNGVVDDSQLPKDRFSAERLKGVDSTLKIQPAKLEDSAVYLCASSDPDRGSNYGYTFGSGTRLTVV.

J is TRBJ1-6 and V is TRBV27; 7 bases are a match to TRBD1. This CDR3 is 14 amino acids long. Germline values: CDR1 MNHEY, CDR2 SMNVEV (reference sequence). V shed 4 bases, J shed 7 bases, and the junction held 4 bases outside the gene matches. CDR3 nucleotides: TGTGCCAGCAGTTCGGGGACAGTCAATTCACCCCTCCACTTT. This gives the protein CASSSGTVNSPLHF.

The V and J genes are TRBV24-1 and TRBJ2-3; D is ambiguous. CDR3 length: 14 residues. Deletions cut 0 bases from V and 2 bases from J, with 5 bases between. Germline values: CDR1 KGHDR, CDR2 SFDVKD. The CDR3 reads CATSDLYNTDTQYF. As DNA, the CDR3 is TGTGCCACCAGTGATTTGTACAACACAGATACGCAGTATTTT.

The J gene is TRBJ2-5, the V gene TRBV19; the match to TRBD1 covers 9 bases. The trim removed 5 bases at V and 4 bases at J, leaving 5 bases unmatched. Looked up from germline, CDR1 is LNHDA and CDR2 is SQIVND (reference sequence). This CDR3 has 14 amino acids. Here the CDR3 reads CASSQGQGRETQYF. The CDR3 region has the DNA TGTGCCAGTAGTCAAGGACAGGGGCGAGAGACCCAGTACTTC.

The genes are TRBV28 and TRBJ1-5; D unclear. V was cut by 3 bases and J by 4 bases, with 7 bases left in between. The CDR3 covers 13 residues. Germline CDR1 is MDHEN and CDR2 is SYDVKM. CDR3 in DNA: TGTGCCAGCAGTTTCGTGGGGAATCAGCCCCAGCATTTT. Protein product: CASSFVGNQPQHF.